This TCR beta chain was profiled in a study of Graves' ophthalmopathy and Graves' hyperthyroidism. Study background: Hyperthyroidism counted as stable given no ophthalmopathy within 18 months of follow-up.

This clonotype was counted ten times or more. The antigen remains undetermined. Other autoimmune diseases, uncontrolled infections, pregnancy and lactation each led to patient exclusion. Study-wide results and caveats: Thyroid clonotypes that were expanded above 0.001 frequency mostly also appeared in blood. In separating ophthalmopathy from stable hyperthyroidism, a 13-signature model achieved about 91% sensitivity and nearly 84% specificity.

Researchers took RNA transcripts and amplified TCR beta CDR3 regions from them. RT-PCR was first run with HTBI primers, then multiplex PCR in a second round. A single record per CDR3 protein comes from TCRdb applying MiXCR to the multiplex PCR reads. Altogether more than 1,000,000 distinct CDR3 sequences are present, less than 45% being singletons, with the ten largest covering 11%. The CDR3 is made up of 14 amino acids. The V gene's germline CDR1 is LNHDA and CDR2 SQIVND (reference sequence). V gave up 3 bases and J gave up 2 bases, with 11 bases separating them. V gene TRBV19 combines with J gene TRBJ2-7; the D gene is possibly TRBD1 (6 bases). The sequenced sample consisted of peripheral blood or thyroid tissue (not recorded which). The clonotype originates from an adult man with Graves' hyperthyroidism. CDR3 DNA: TGTGCCAGTAGTATCGTCACAGGGACCTACGAGCAGTACTTC. It specifies CASSIVTGTYEQYF.